This T cell receptor beta chain was sequenced for a study of blood T cell repertoires in COVID-19. At the level of the study: Some COVID-19 samples were acute and others convalescent; all came from the United States, Italy and Spain. PBMCs, B-cell-depleted T cells, or T cells provided the cDNA or gDNA that made up the material.

CDR3 length equals 10 residues. Germline V gene lookup returns CDR1 MDHEN and CDR2 SYDVKM. The authors' processing: Using reference gene primer amplification, nucleated cell counts were estimated. Profiling relied on immunoSEQ multiplex PCR, and the TCRdb table lists in-frame clones only, not all of them. V and J calls plus clone size are reproduced from that table; the DNA served to infer D and trimming. The sample lists approximately 89,000 clones, about four fifths occurring once. A few counts support this clone. The sequenced material came from peripheral blood. The clonotype was recovered from a human donor in a cohort sampled during active COVID-19. The chain recombines TRBV28 with TRBJ2-7, with D perhaps matching TRBD2 (5 bases). In nucleotides, the CDR3 is TGTGCTCAGAGGGATTACGAGCAGTACTTC. Its protein is CAQRDYEQYF.